The present T cell receptor (beta chain) was sequenced within a study of post-analysis software for immune sequencing data. Study details: Relapsing-remitting, secondary progressive and progressive-relapsing multiple sclerosis were all included among the disease courses.

Unique molecular identifiers tagged the TCR beta cDNA libraries. Using its own MiXCR run on the PCR reads, TCRdb lists one record per CDR3 protein. The repertoire consists of 800,000 to 950,000 distinct CDR3 sequences, with about 53% occurring once and the leading ten covering roughly 4.4%. CDR3 size: 16 residues. Trimming shortened V by 2 bases and J by 4 bases, and 15 bases separated the two germline ends. Germline V gene data show CDR1 as MNHEY and CDR2 as SVGAGI. Broader study findings: The authors found that F measure strongly co-clustered same-batch samples. In patients, TRBV5-6, TRBV5-1 and TRBV20-1 belonged to five or six TRBV segments found more frequently than in controls.

This clonotype was seen a handful of times. Its antigen is as yet unknown. The clonotype was recovered from a girl under 18 with multiple sclerosis. The J gene is TRBJ2-1, the V gene TRBV6-5; D is perhaps TRBD2 (5 bases). The sequencing input was blood. CDR3 sequence reads: CASSYTQWEYYNEQFF. CDR3 in DNA: TGTGCCAGCAGTTACACCCAGTGGGAGTATTACAATGAGCAGTTCTTC.